This T cell receptor (beta chain) was observed in a study of early T cells in non-severe SARS-CoV-2 infection. Study-wide background: Chains were unpaired, as sequencing was done on bulk RNA from unsorted whole blood. The study's findings and limits: Matching results from VDJdb favored anti-spike CD8 responses, leaving private and CD4 specificities undetected.

Per germline, CDR1 DFQATT and CDR2 SNEGSKA (reference sequence). CDR3 length: 13 amino acids. After removal of 0 bases from V and 8 bases from J, the junction contained 3 bases not matched to a gene. A single record per CDR3 protein comes from TCRdb applying MiXCR to the 5' RACE reads. The table has approximately 67,000 distinct CDR3 sequences, over 8% seen once. This clonotype was counted between two and nine times. Its matching antigen is unknown. This TCR came from an adult who was a healthcare worker with PCR-confirmed SARS-CoV-2 infection or an uninfected control (not recorded which). V gene TRBV20-1 combines with J gene TRBJ2-2, with 7 nucleotides matching TRBD2. Sequencing used whole blood. The CDR3: CSARDGLDGELFF. The CDR3 coding sequence is TGCAGTGCTAGAGATGGACTAGATGGGGAGCTGTTTTTT.